Following are 14 T cell receptor beta chains from one sample sequenced in a study of T cells in localized non-small cell lung cancer. Sequenced by immunoSEQ multiplex PCR; TCRdb stores in-frame clones only, minus some. Of about 72,000 clones in the sample, approximately 85% are singletons; the top ten hold about 13%. Sequences were derived from peripheral blood, sampled before any cancer treatment. The receptors here all came from an older female donor with stage I lung adenocarcinoma.

The rearrangement uses TRBV19 and TRBJ1-2; 9 nucleotides line up with TRBD1. The V segment lost 5 bases and the J segment 6 bases; nucleotides outside the gene matches: 1. Per the germline V gene, CDR1 is LNHDA and CDR2 is SQIVND (reference sequence). This CDR3 has 12 amino acids. CDR3 sequence (DNA): TGTGCCAGTAGTGACAGGGGGGATGGCTACACCTTC. This gives the protein CASSDRGDGYTF.

The chain recombines TRBV27 with TRBJ2-2; D might be TRBD2 (6 bases). Germline V CDR1 and CDR2: MNHEY, SMNVEV (reference sequence). This CDR3 is built from 16 residues. Trimming took 7 bases from V and 3 from J, leaving 18 bases between them. CDR3 loop: CASKESGTFYTGELFF. DNA of the CDR3: TGTGCCAGCAAAGAATCAGGGACTTTCTACACCGGGGAGCTGTTTTTT.

The chain recombines TRBV10-3 with TRBJ2-7, with 16 positions matching TRBD2. Looked up from germline, CDR1 is ENHRY and CDR2 is SYGVKD. The V and J ends lost 10 bases and 3 bases, in that order; junction bases with no gene match: 15. This CDR3 is built from 18 residues. The CDR3 DNA follows: TGTGCCAGCGCCGGAGGGACTAGCGGGAGGGCCCCCTACTACGAGCAGTACTTC. As protein: CASAGGTSGRAPYYEQYF.

V is TRBV9 and J is TRBJ1-5, with 8 bases lining up with TRBD1. CDR3 length equals 12 residues. The J segment lost 7 bases and the V segment lost 7 bases, leaving 4 bases of the junction unmatched. Germline V gene data show CDR1 as SGDLS and CDR2 as YYNGEE. The CDR3 DNA follows: TGTGCCAGCGGACAGGGTCAGCAGCCCCAGCATTTT. It is translated as CASGQGQQPQHF.

This sequence joins TRBV7-9 and TRBJ1-2; D is perhaps TRBD1 (5 bases). CDR3 length equals 14 residues. Germline values: CDR1 SEHNR, CDR2 FQNEAQ (reference sequence). Trimming removed 7 bases at V and 6 bases at J, with 18 bases between. CDR3 loop: CASTASGGPNGYTF. The CDR3 DNA sequence: TGTGCCAGCACCGCGTCGGGGGGACCTAATGGCTACACCTTC.

The chain couples TRBV27 to TRBJ1-2; perhaps TRBD1 as D (6 bases). Trimming cost V 5 bases and J 8 bases, with 15 bases left between them. The germline V gene encodes CDR1 MNHEY and CDR2 SMNVEV (reference sequence). The CDR3 is made up of 13 amino acids. CDR3 loop: CASSPRQVSGYTF. The CDR3 DNA is TGTGCCAGCAGTCCGAGACAGGTATCCGGCTACACCTTC.

The chain couples TRBV5-6 to TRBJ2-7; 8 positions match TRBD2. This CDR3 has 13 amino acids. Germline V gene lookup returns CDR1 SGHDT and CDR2 YYEEEE. The trim removed 2 bases at V and 4 bases at J, leaving 2 bases unmatched. Here the CDR3 reads CASSFTSGYEQYF. The CDR3 DNA reads as TGTGCCAGCAGCTTCACTAGCGGTTACGAGCAGTACTTC.

This clone has just a few counts. This chain links TRBV25-1 with TRBJ1-1; the D is unclear. The germline gives CDR1 MGHDK, CDR2 SYGVNS. V dropped 6 bases and J dropped 3 bases, with 5 bases sitting between them. The CDR3 runs to 11 residues. CDR3 DNA: TGTGCCAGCAGAGAGGACACTGAAGCTTTCTTT. As protein: CASREDTEAFF.

In its sample, this clone was seen a few times. The J gene is TRBJ1-1, the V gene TRBV2; D not resolved. Germline V gene lookup returns CDR1 SNHLY and CDR2 FYNNEI. V gave up 7 bases and J gave up 4 bases, with 13 bases separating them. The CDR3 length is 13 residues. The CDR3 sequence is CASIRQSFTEAFF. For the CDR3, the DNA is TGTGCCAGCATAAGGCAGTCCTTCACTGAAGCTTTCTTT.

This chain joins TRBV6-1 and TRBJ1-5; 7 bases are a match to TRBD1. The germline gives CDR1 MNHNS, CDR2 SASEGT. The CDR3 contains 17 residues. The trim removed 4 bases at V and 0 bases at J, leaving 9 bases unmatched. The CDR3 DNA sequence: TGTGCCAGCAGTGGGGGAGACGGGACAGCTAGCAATCAGCCCCAGCATTTT. Protein: CASSGGDGTASNQPQHF.

The chain joins TRBV15 to TRBJ2-4, with D possibly matching TRBD1 (6 bases). There are 18 residues in the CDR3. Trimming cost V 0 bases and J 0 bases, with 15 bases left between them. CDR1 LNHNV and CDR2 YYDKDF come from the germline V gene (reference sequence). CDR3 protein: CATSRDVGTKLAKNIQYF. The CDR3 nucleotides are TGTGCCACCAGCAGAGATGTCGGGACAAAACTAGCCAAAAACATTCAGTACTTC.

The CDR3 DNA reads TGTGCCATCAGTGATATCAGGCAGGGGACCGACGAGCAGTACTTC. Translation: CAISDIRQGTDEQYF. The chain employs TRBV10-3 and TRBJ2-7; a possible D gene is TRBD1 (6 bases). CDR3 length: 15 amino acids. The germline CDR1 and CDR2 sequences are ENHRY and SYGVKD. Trimming stripped 3 bases from V and 5 bases from J, with 17 bases between.

The rearrangement uses TRBV7-2 and TRBJ1-1; 11 bases match TRBD1. The V gene's germline CDR1 is SGHTA and CDR2 FQGNSA. V lost 3 bases and J lost 6; bases outside the gene matches: 6. The CDR3 sequence is 15 residues long. CDR3 region: CASSFWTGGLSEAFF. CDR3 DNA sequence: TGTGCCAGCAGCTTCTGGACAGGGGGCCTGTCTGAAGCTTTCTTT.

By sample share, this clone is medium-sized. The V gene is TRBV5-1, the J gene TRBJ1-2; D perhaps matches TRBD1 (5 bases). CDR1 is SGHRS, CDR2 YFSETQ, per germline. The CDR3 runs to 15 residues. With 0 bases removed from V and 7 bases from J, the gap between germline ends came to 16 bases. CDR3 nucleotides: TGCGCCAGCAGCTTGGGTGGGGTTGGGGCTCCTGGCTACACCTTC. Protein sequence: CASSLGGVGAPGYTF.